A selection of T cell receptor beta chains follows, all from one sample in a study of siplizumab effects on memory and regulatory T cells. This table comes from immunoSEQ multiplex PCR, and its TCRdb copy is limited to in-frame clones, with some not included. The sample has roughly 75,000 clones, about 92% seen once. The sample consisted of CD8+ T cells sorted from blood. The receptor source for this set is a human donor in good health. The CDR3 runs from the conserved cysteine through the conserved F or W. The D gene is left open where the match is weak. Not all rows give a size; the values are once, few, many and, for expanded clones, a class.

v_call	j_call	d_call	clone_size	cdr3_nt	cdr3_aa
TRBV4-1	TRBJ2-3	NA	NA	TGCGCCAGCAGTGTGGCACCAGGCACAGATACGCAGTATTTT	CASSVAPGTDTQYF
TRBV11-2	TRBJ2-3	TRBD1	NA	TGTGCCAGCGGACAGGGAGATACGCAGTATTTT	CASGQGDTQYF
TRBV27	TRBJ2-5	NA	NA	TGTGCCAGCAGTTTATCGAATATCGGAGAGACCCAGTACTTC	CASSLSNIGETQYF
TRBV5-1	TRBJ2-5	NA	NA	TGCGCCAGCAGCTTGACCCAAGAGACCCAGTACTTC	CASSLTQETQYF
TRBV9	TRBJ2-3	NA	NA	TGTGCCAGCAGCCCTACCCGGGGTTTGGGCACAGATACGCAGTATTTT	CASSPTRGLGTDTQYF
TRBV5-1	TRBJ2-1	TRBD1	once	TGCGCCAGCAGCATCGGGACAGTTGGGAACAATGAGCAGTTCTTC	CASSIGTVGNNEQFF
TRBV19	TRBJ2-3	NA	NA	TGTGCCAGTAGTCGGGTGGATACGCAGTATTTT	CASSRVDTQYF
TRBV5-4	TRBJ2-3	NA	NA	TGTGCCAGCAGCCCAGATTTCACAGATACGCAGTATTTT	CASSPDFTDTQYF
TRBV29-1	TRBJ2-7	NA	NA	TGCAGCGTTGAAGACTCAGGGGACCTCTACGAGCAGTACTTC	CSVEDSGDLYEQYF
TRBV9	TRBJ2-7	TRBD1	NA	TGTGCCAGCAGCCCCCCAGGGGGTCTCCCCTACGAGCAGTACTTC	CASSPPGGLPYEQYF
TRBV25-1	TRBJ2-3	NA	NA	TGTGCCAGCAGTGAATATTCCCTCACAGATACGCAGTATTTT	CASSEYSLTDTQYF
TRBV15	TRBJ2-7	TRBD1	NA	TGTGCCACCAAACCGACAGGGGGGGACGAGCAGTACTTC	CATKPTGGDEQYF
TRBV11-2	TRBJ2-7	NA	NA	TGTGCCAGCAGCTCCGGATCCTACGAGCAGTACTTC	CASSSGSYEQYF
TRBV27	TRBJ2-5	TRBD2	NA	TGTGCCAGCAGCATACCGGGACTAGCGGGGGAGGGGACCCAGTACTTC	CASSIPGLAGEGTQYF
TRBV21-1	TRBJ2-1	NA	NA	TGTGCCAGCAGCAAGCGACTAGCGGGCGACAATGAGCAGTTCTTC	CASSKRLAGDNEQFF
TRBV27	TRBJ1-6	TRBD1	few	TGTGCCAGCAGTCCCGGACAGGGTCTTGGTTCACCCCTCCACTTT	CASSPGQGLGSPLHF
TRBV5-4	TRBJ2-3	TRBD1	NA	TGTGCCAGCAGCCCCCGGGACAGGGCGTTGTCTAGCACAGATACGCAGTATTTT	CASSPRDRALSSTDTQYF
TRBV19	TRBJ1-1	NA	once	TGTGCCAGTAGTCCGGGAGCGAACACTGAAGCTTTCTTT	CASSPGANTEAFF
TRBV4-3	TRBJ1-1	NA	NA	TGCGCCAGCAGCCAAACAGCGAACACTGAAGCTTTCTTT	CASSQTANTEAFF
TRBV10-3	TRBJ2-1	TRBD2	NA	TGTGCCACCATGACCGGGACTAGCGGGGTTATTGAGCAGTTCTTC	CATMTGTSGVIEQFF
TRBV4-3	TRBJ2-3	NA	NA	TGCGCCAGCAGCCAAGATTTAAACGGGGGAGTCACAGATACGCAGTATTTT	CASSQDLNGGVTDTQYF
TRBV27	TRBJ2-2	NA	NA	TGTGCCAGCAAGTTCCTAGCCCACACCGGGGGGCTGTTTTTT	CASKFLAHTGGLFF
TRBV5-1	TRBJ2-1	TRBD2	NA	TGCGCCAGCAGCTTGGCCGGAAGCGGGGGATACAATGAGCAGTTCTTC	CASSLAGSGGYNEQFF
TRBV7-6	TRBJ2-5	TRBD2	NA	TGTGCCAGCAGCTTAGCCCTAGCGGGGGGGTTCCAAGAGACCCAGTACTTC	CASSLALAGGFQETQYF
TRBV11-2	TRBJ1-2	NA	NA	TGTGCCAGCAGCTTCGCATCTAACTATGGCTACACCTTC	CASSFASNYGYTF
TRBV6-1	TRBJ1-3	NA	NA	TGTGCCAGCAGTGATGGCAGGGGTGCAAACACCATATATTTT	CASSDGRGANTIYF
TRBV6-6	TRBJ1-1	NA	NA	TGTGCCAGCAGTACCCTGACAGTGATGACTGAAGCTTTCTTT	CASSTLTVMTEAFF
TRBV5-8	TRBJ2-1	NA	NA	TGTGCCAGCAGCTTGGAGGTTTCCCAACGCAATGAGCAGTTCTTC	CASSLEVSQRNEQFF
TRBV19	TRBJ2-7	TRBD2	NA	TGTGCCAGTAGTTTAGCGGGTTCTTCCTACGAGCAGTACTTC	CASSLAGSSYEQYF
TRBV5-1	TRBJ1-1	NA	NA	TGCGCCAGCAGAGCGGGTCCGGCTGACACTGAAGCTTTCTTT	CASRAGPADTEAFF
TRBV2	TRBJ2-1	NA	NA	TGTGCCAGCAGTGAGGACAGCCCGAGCTCCTACAATGAGCAGTTCTTC	CASSEDSPSSYNEQFF
TRBV19	TRBJ1-5	NA	NA	TGTGCCAGTAGTGAGGGTAGCAATCAGCCCCAGCATTTT	CASSEGSNQPQHF
TRBV27	TRBJ2-4	TRBD1	NA	TGTGCCAGCAGTTTATGGCAGGGGGCGGCCAAAAACATTCAGTACTTC	CASSLWQGAAKNIQYF
TRBV30	TRBJ2-2	NA	few	TGTGCCTGGAGTGTAATTTCCAGCACCGGGGAGCTGTTTTTT	CAWSVISSTGELFF
TRBV2	TRBJ1-5	TRBD1	NA	TGTGCCAGCAGTGTATTCGGGACAGAACCTGATAGCAATCAGCCCCAGCATTTT	CASSVFGTEPDSNQPQHF
TRBV7-9	TRBJ2-5	NA	NA	TGTGCCAGCAGCCCAAGCGGTCTTCGTGGGGTGGAGACCCAGTACTTC	CASSPSGLRGVETQYF
TRBV5-4	TRBJ1-2	NA	NA	TGTGCCAGCAGCTTGAATCCAAGCTATGGCTACACCTTC	CASSLNPSYGYTF
TRBV19	TRBJ1-4	NA	NA	TGTGCCAGCTCGACAGCTCTGATTGAAAAACTGTTTTTT	CASSTALIEKLFF
TRBV7-2	TRBJ2-3	TRBD2	NA	TGTGCCAGCAGCTTTAACCTTCAGCGGGGGAGCACAGATACGCAGTATTTT	CASSFNLQRGSTDTQYF
TRBV29-1	TRBJ2-2	NA	NA	TGCAGCGTTACCCGGACCGCTCCGAACACCGGGGAGCTGTTTTTT	CSVTRTAPNTGELFF
TRBV19	TRBJ1-1	NA	NA	TGTGCCAGTAGTATAGACCGGGACACAGAAGCTTTCTTT	CASSIDRDTEAFF
TRBV4-3	TRBJ2-7	NA	NA	TGCGCCAGCAGCCAAGACGACAGTTACGAGCAGTACTTC	CASSQDDSYEQYF
TRBV13	TRBJ1-2	TRBD1	few	TGTGCCAGCAGCTTAGAGGACAGGGCATCCGGCTATGGCTACACCTTC	CASSLEDRASGYGYTF
TRBV28	TRBJ2-3	TRBD2	NA	TGTGCCAGCAGCTCCGGACTAGCAACAGATACGCAGTATTTT	CASSSGLATDTQYF
TRBV27	TRBJ2-5	NA	NA	TGTGCCAGCAGGGGCCTAATGAACCAAGAGACCCAGTACTTC	CASRGLMNQETQYF
TRBV15	TRBJ2-3	NA	NA	TGTGCCACCAGTAGGGACAGCACAGATACGCAGTATTTT	CATSRDSTDTQYF
TRBV7-9	TRBJ1-3	NA	once	TGTGCCAGCAGCTTAGAAGAGGAGAATGGAAACACCATATATTTT	CASSLEEENGNTIYF